These 9 T cell receptor beta chains were sequenced from one sample in a study of blood T cell repertoires in COVID-19. Clones were sequenced by immunoSEQ multiplex PCR, and TCRdb holds only the in-frame ones, with some missing. The sample includes about 250,000 clones, roughly four fifths seen only once; the top ten take roughly 10%. Input material: peripheral blood. The receptors stem from a man older than 75 with acute or convalescent COVID-19.

This clone was seen just once. The V and J genes are TRBV3-1 (or the pseudogene TRBV3-2) and TRBJ1-1; weak D call: TRBD1 (6 bases). CDR3 length: 14 residues. The ends were cut back, 5 bases at V and 1 base at J, with 11 bases in the middle. The V gene's germline CDR1 is LGHDT and CDR2 YNNKEL (reference sequence). CDR3 DNA: TGTGCCAGCAGCTTACAGGGTGGGAACACTGAAGCTTTCTTT. It codes for CASSLQGGNTEAFF.

The J gene is TRBJ2-7, the V gene TRBV19; TRBD2 might be the D (5 bases). The V end was cut by 5 bases, the J end by 3 bases, with 20 bases between. The CDR3 consists of 16 residues. Germline lookup yields CDR1 LNHDA and CDR2 SQIVND (reference sequence). The CDR3 sequence is CASSLTHSPRGYEQYF. Written as DNA, the CDR3 is TGTGCCAGTAGTTTGACCCACAGTCCACGGGGCTACGAGCAGTACTTC.

This clone came up a few times. This sequence joins TRBV7-9 and TRBJ1-1; D remains unclear. V was clipped by 0 bases and J by 3 bases, with 11 bases between them. Germline loops: CDR1 SEHNR, CDR2 FQNEAQ (reference sequence). The CDR3 covers 15 residues. CDR3 DNA: TGTGCCAGCAGCTTAGCAGGTGCGGGTCACACTGAAGCTTTCTTT. This translates into CASSLAGAGHTEAFF.

The rearrangement links TRBV27 to TRBJ1-2; 9 nucleotides line up with TRBD1. The CDR3 consists of 14 residues. J lost 7 bases, V lost 6 bases, and 9 bases had no gene match. Germline V CDR1 and CDR2: MNHEY, SMNVEV (reference sequence). The CDR3 DNA reads as TGTGCCAGCAGAAGGACAGGGGAGCTGTCTGGCTACACCTTC. Amino acid sequence: CASRRTGELSGYTF.

The V and J genes are TRBV11-2 and TRBJ1-3; tentatively, D is TRBD1 (5 bases). This CDR3 is built from 14 residues. Germline lookup yields CDR1 SGHAT and CDR2 FQNNGV. Trimming cost V 4 bases and J 8 bases, with 15 bases left between them. Here the CDR3 DNA reads TGTGCCAGCAGCTCGCCAGGGAGGGTGGACACCATATATTTT. The encoded protein is CASSSPGRVDTIYF. Variable domain in full (rest from reference TRBV11-2 and TRBJ1-3): EAGVAQSPRYKIIEKRQSVAFWCNPISGHATLYWYQQILGQGPKLLIQFQNNGVVDDSQLPKDRFSAERLKGVDSTLKIQPAKLEDSAVYLCASSSPGRVDTIYFGEGSWLTVV.

The rearrangement joins TRBV18 to TRBJ2-1; no clear D gene. Germline CDR1 is KGHSH and CDR2 is LQKENI. The CDR3 is 12 amino acids. Trimming removed 6 bases at V and 3 bases at J, with 6 bases between. CDR3 bases: TGTGCCAGCTCCCTCGGCTACAATGAGCAGTTCTTC. The encoded protein is CASSLGYNEQFF.

This clone was seen a few times. V and J are TRBV7-6 and TRBJ1-3, with 11 nucleotides matching TRBD1. Germline V gene lookup returns CDR1 SGHVS and CDR2 FNYEAQ. The CDR3 is 15 residues long. Trimming at V came to 6 bases and at J to 8 bases, leaving 9 bases not matched to a gene. This CDR3 is CASSLRTGGEHTIYF. CDR3 in DNA: TGTGCCAGCAGTCTTCGGACAGGGGGCGAACACACCATATATTTT.

The chain carries TRBV4-1 and TRBJ1-2, with 11 bases fitting TRBD1. With 10 bases clipped from V and 4 bases from J, the junction kept 11 bases outside the gene matches. This CDR3 has 15 residues. Germline V gene lookup returns CDR1 MGHRA and CDR2 YSYEKL. The CDR3 spells CATQQRDRGFYGYTF. CDR3 coding DNA: TGCGCCACCCAGCAGCGGGACAGGGGGTTCTATGGCTACACCTTC.

V is TRBV27 and J is TRBJ1-5; 7 nucleotides line up with TRBD1. V lost 0 bases and J lost 4; bases outside the gene matches: 3. Germline V lookup: CDR1 MNHEY, CDR2 SMNVEV (reference sequence). The CDR3 runs to 15 residues. The CDR3 sequence: CASSLSKQGNQPQHF. The CDR3 region has the DNA TGTGCCAGCAGTTTATCTAAACAGGGGAATCAGCCCCAGCATTTT.